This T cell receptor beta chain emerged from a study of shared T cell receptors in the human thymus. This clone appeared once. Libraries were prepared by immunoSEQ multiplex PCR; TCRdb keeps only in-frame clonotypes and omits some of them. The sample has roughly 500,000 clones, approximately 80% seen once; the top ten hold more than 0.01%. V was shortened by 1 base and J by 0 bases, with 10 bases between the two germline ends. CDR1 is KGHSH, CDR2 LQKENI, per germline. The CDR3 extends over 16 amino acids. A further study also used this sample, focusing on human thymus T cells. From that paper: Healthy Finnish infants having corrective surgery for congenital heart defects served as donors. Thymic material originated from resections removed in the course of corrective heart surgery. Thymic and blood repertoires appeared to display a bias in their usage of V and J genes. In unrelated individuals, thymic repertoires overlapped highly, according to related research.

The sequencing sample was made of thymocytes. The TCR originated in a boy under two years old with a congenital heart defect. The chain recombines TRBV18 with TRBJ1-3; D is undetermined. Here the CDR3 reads CASSPRQNNSGNTIYF. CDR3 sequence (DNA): TGTGCCAGCTCACCACGGCAGAATAACTCTGGAAACACCATATATTTT.